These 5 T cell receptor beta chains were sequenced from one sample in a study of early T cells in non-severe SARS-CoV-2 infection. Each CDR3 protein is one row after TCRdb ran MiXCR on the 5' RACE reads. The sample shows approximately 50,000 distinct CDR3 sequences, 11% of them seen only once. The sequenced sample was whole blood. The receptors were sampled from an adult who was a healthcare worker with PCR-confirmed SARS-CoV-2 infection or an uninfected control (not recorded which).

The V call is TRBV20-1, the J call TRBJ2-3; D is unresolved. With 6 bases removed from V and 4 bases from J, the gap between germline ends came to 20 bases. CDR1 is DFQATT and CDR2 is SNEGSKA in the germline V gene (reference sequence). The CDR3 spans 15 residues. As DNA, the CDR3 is TGCAGTGCCCAGGACGAAAACCCTAGTGCAGATACGCAGTATTTT. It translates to CSAQDENPSADTQYF.

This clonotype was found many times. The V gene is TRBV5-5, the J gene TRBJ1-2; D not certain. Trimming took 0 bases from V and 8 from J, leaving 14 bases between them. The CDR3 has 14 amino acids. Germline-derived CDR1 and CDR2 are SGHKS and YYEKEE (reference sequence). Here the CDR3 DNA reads TGTGCCAGCAGCTTGGGACTCCCCAAAGCGGGCTACACCTTC. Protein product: CASSLGLPKAGYTF. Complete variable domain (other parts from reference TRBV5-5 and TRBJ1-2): DAGVTQSPTHLIKTRGQQVTLRCSPISGHKSVSWYQQVLGQGPQFIFQYYEKEERGRGNFPDRFSARQFPNYSSELNVNALLLGDSALYLCASSLGLPKAGYTFGSGTRLTVV.

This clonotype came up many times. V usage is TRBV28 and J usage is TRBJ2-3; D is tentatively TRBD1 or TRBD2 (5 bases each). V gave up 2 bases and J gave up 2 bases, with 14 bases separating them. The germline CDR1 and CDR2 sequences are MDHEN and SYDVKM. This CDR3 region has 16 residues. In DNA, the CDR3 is TGTGCCAGCAGTTTAGCCGGGACCCAATCCACAGATACGCAGTATTTT. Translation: CASSLAGTQSTDTQYF.

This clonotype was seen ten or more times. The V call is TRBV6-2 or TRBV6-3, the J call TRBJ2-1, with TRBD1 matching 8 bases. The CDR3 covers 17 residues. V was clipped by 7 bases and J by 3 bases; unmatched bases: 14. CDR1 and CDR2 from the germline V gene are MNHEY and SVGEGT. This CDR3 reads CASNLQGTGAYYNEQFF. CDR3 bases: TGTGCCAGCAATTTGCAAGGGACAGGCGCTTACTACAATGAGCAGTTCTTC.

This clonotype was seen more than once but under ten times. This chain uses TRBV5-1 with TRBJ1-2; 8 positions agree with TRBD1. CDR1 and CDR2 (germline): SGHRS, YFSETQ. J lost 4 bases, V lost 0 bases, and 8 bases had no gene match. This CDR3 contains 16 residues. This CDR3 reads CASSLDWTGTTYGYTF. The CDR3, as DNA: TGCGCCAGCAGCTTGGATTGGACAGGGACCACCTATGGCTACACCTTC.